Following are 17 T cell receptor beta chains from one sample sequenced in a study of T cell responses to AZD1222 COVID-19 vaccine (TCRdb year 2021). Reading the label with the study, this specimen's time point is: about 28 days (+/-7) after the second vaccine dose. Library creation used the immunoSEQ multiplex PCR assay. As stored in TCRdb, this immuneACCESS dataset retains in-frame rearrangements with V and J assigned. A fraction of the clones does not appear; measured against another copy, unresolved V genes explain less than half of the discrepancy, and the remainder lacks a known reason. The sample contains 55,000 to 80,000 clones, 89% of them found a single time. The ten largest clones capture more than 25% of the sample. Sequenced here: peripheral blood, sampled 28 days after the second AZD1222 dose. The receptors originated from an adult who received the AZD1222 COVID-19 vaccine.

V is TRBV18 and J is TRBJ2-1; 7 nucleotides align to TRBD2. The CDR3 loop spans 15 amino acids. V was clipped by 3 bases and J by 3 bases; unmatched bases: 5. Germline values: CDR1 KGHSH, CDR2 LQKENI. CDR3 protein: CASSPAREYYNEQFF. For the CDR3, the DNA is TGTGCCAGCTCACCGGCGCGGGAGTACTACAATGAGCAGTTCTTC.

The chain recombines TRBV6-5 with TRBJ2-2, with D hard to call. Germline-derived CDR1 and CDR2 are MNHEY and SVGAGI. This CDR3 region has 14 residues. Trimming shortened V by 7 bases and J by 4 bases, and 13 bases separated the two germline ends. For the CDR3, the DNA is TGTGCCAGCAAGGTCGGGCCGATCACCGGGGAGCTGTTTTTT. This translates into CASKVGPITGELFF.

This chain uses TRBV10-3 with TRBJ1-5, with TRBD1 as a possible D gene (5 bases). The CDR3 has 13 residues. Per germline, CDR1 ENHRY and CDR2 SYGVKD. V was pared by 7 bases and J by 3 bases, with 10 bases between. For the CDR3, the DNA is TGTGCCATCACTGACAGCCCCAATCAGCCCCAGCATTTT. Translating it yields CAITDSPNQPQHF.

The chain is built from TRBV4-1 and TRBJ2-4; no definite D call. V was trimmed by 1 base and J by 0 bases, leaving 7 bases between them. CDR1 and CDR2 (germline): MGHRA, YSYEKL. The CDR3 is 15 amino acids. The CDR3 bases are TGCGCCAGCAGCCAAGGAGGTTTAGCCAAAAACATTCAGTACTTC. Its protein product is CASSQGGLAKNIQYF.

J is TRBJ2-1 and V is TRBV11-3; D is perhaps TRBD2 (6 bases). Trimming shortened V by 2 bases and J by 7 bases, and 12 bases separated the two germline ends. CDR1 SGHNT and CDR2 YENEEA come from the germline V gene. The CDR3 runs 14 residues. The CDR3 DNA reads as TGTGCCAGCAGCTTATCGGGAGACACAAATGAGCAGTTCTTC. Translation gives CASSLSGDTNEQFF.

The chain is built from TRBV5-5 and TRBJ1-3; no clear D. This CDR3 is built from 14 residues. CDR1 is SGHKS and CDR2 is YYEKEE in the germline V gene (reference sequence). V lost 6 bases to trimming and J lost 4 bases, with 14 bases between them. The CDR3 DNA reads TGTGCCAGCACCAACCCAGCACTCGGAAACACCATATATTTT. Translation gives CASTNPALGNTIYF.

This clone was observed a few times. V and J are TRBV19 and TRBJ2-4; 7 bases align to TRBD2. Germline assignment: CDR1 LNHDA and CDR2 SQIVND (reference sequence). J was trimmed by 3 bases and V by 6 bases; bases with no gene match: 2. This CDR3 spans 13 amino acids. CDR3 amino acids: CASSAGDKNIQYF. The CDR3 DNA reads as TGTGCCAGTAGCGCGGGGGACAAAAACATTCAGTACTTC.

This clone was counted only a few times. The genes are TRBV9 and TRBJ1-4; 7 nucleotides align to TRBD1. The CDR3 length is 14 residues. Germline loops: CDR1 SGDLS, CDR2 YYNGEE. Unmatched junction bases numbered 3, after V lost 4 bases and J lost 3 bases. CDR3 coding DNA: TGTGCCAGCAGCACCGGGACAGCTAATGAAAAACTGTTTTTT. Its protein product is CASSTGTANEKLFF. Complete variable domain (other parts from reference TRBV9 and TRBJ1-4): DSGVTQTPKHLITATGQRVTLRCSPRSGDLSVYWYQQSLDQGLQFLIQYYNGEERAKGNILERFSAQQFPDLHSELNLSSLELGDSALYFCASSTGTANEKLFFGSGTQLSVL.

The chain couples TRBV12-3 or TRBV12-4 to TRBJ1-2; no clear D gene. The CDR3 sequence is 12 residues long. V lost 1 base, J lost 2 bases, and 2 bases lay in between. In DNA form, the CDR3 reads TGTGCCAGCAGTTTAGGGAACTATGGCTACACCTTC. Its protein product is CASSLGNYGYTF.

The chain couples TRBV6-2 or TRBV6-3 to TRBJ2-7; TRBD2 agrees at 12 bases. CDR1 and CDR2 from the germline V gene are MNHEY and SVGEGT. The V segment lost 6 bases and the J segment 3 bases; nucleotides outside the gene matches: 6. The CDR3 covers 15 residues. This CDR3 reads CASSRRTSGNYEQYF. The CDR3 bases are TGTGCCAGCAGCCGCCGGACTAGCGGGAACTACGAGCAGTACTTC.

Here the CDR3 reads CASSSGTGVYGYTF. CDR3 DNA sequence: TGTGCCAGCAGTTCCGGGACAGGGGTCTATGGCTACACCTTC. This sequence joins TRBV5-4 and TRBJ1-2, with 10 bases that match TRBD1. Losses at the gene ends were 5 bases for V and 4 bases for J; bases not matched to a gene: 5. The CDR3 loop spans 14 amino acids. Per the germline V gene, CDR1 is SGHNT and CDR2 is YYREEE (reference sequence).

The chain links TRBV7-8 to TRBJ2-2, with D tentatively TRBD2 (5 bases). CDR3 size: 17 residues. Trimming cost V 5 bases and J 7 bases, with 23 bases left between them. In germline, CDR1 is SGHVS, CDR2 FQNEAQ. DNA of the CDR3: TGTGCCAGCAGCATGCGTCCGGTACAACTAGGCGACGGGGAGCTGTTTTTT. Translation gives CASSMRPVQLGDGELFF.

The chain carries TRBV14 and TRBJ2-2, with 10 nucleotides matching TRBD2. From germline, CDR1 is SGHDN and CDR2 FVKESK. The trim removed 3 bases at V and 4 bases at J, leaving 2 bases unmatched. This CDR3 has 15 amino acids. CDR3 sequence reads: CASSQRLAGTGELFF. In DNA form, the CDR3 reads TGTGCCAGCAGCCAGCGACTAGCGGGCACCGGGGAGCTGTTTTTT.

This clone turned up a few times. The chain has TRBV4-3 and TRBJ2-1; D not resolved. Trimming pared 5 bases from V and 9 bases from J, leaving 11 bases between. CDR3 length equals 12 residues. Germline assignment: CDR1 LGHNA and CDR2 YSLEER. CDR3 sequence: CASSKYLGEQFF. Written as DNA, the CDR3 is TGCGCCAGCAGCAAGTACCTCGGTGAGCAGTTCTTC.

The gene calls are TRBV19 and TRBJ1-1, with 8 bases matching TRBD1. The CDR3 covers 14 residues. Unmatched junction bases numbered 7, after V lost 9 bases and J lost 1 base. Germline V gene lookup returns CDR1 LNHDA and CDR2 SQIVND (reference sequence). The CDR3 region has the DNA TGTGCCAGCCACAATGGACAGGGGAACACTGAAGCTTTCTTT. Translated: CASHNGQGNTEAFF.

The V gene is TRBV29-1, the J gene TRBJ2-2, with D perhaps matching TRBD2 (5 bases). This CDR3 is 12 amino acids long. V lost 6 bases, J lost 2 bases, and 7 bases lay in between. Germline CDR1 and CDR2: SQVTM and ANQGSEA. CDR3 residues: CSVGENTGELFF. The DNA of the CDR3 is TGCAGCGTGGGAGAAAACACCGGGGAGCTGTTTTTT.

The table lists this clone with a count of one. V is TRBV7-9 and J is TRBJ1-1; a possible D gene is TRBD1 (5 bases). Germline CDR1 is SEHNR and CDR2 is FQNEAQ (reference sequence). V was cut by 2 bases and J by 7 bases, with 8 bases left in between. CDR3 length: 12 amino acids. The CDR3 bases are TGTGCCAGCAGCTTAAGGGACGGTGAAGCTTTCTTT. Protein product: CASSLRDGEAFF.